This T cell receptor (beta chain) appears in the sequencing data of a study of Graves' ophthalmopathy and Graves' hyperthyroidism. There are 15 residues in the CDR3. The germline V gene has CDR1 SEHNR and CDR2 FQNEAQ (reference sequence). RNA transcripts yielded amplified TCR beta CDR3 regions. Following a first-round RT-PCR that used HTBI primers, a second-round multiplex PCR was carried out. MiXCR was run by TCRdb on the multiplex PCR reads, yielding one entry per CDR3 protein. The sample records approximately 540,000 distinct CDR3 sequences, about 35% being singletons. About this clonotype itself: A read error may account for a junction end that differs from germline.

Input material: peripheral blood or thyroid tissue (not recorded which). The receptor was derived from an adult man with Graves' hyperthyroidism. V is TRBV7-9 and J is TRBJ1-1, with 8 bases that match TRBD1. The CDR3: CAGSPQGALNTEAFF. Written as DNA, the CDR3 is TGTGCCGGCAGCCCCCAGGGGGCCCTGAACACTGAAGCTTTCTTT.